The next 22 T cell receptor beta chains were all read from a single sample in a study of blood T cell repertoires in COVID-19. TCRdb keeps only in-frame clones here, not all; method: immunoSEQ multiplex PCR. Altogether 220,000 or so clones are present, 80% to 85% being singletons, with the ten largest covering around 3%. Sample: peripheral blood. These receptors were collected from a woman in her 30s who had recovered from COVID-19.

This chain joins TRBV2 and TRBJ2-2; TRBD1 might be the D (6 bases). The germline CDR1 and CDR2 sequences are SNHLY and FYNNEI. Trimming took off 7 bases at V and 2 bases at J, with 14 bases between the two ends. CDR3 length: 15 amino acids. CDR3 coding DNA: TGTGCCAGCAATTGGGGGCGCGTTAACACCGGGGAGCTGTTTTTT. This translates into CASNWGRVNTGELFF.

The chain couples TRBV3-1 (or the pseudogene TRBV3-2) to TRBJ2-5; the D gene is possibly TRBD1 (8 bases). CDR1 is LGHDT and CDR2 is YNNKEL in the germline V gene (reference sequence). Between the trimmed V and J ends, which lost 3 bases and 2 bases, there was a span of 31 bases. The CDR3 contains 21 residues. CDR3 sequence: CASSHLGRGDRIIASQETQYF. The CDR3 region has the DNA TGTGCCAGCAGCCACCTGGGACGGGGGGACAGGATTATAGCTTCTCAAGAGACCCAGTACTTC.

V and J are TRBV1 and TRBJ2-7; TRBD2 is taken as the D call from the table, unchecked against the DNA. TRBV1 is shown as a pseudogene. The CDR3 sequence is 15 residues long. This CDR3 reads CTSSTYLSGGYEQYF. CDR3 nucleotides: TGCACCAGCAGCACCTACCTCAGCGGGGGCTACGAGCAGTACTTC.

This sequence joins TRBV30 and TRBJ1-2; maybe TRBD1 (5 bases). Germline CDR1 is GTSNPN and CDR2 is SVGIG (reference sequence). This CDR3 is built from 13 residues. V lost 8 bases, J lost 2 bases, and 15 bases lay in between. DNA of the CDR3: TGTGCCGGTAGACAGAGTACGAACTATGGCTACACCTTC. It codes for CAGRQSTNYGYTF.

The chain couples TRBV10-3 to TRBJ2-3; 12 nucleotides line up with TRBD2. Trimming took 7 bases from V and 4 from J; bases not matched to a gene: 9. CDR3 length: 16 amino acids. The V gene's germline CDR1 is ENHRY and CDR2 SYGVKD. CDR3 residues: CAITVKTSGSADTQYF. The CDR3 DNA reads TGTGCCATCACCGTCAAGACTAGCGGGAGCGCAGATACGCAGTATTTT.

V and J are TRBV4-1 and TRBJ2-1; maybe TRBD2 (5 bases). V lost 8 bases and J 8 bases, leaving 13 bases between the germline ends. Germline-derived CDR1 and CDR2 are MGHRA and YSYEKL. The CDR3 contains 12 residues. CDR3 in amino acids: CASPKLRDEQFF. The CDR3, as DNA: TGCGCCAGCCCGAAACTGAGGGATGAGCAGTTCTTC.

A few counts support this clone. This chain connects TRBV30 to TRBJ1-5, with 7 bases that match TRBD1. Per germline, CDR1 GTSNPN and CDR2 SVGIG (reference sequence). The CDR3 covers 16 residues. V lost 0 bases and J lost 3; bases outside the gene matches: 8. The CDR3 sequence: CAWSVGGGTVNQPQHF. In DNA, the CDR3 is TGTGCCTGGAGTGTGGGGGGCGGGACAGTCAATCAGCCCCAGCATTTT.

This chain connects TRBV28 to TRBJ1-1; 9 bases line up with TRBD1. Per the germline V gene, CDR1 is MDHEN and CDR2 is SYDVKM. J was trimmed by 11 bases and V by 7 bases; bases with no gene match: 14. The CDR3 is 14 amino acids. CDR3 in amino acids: CASIGDREGWEAFF. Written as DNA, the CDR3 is TGTGCCAGCATCGGGGACAGGGAAGGATGGGAGGCTTTCTTT.

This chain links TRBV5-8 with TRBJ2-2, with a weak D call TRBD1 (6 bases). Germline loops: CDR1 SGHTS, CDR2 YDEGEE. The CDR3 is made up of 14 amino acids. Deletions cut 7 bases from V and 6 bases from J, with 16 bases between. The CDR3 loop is CASFLGGSSGELFF. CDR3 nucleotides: TGTGCCAGCTTTCTAGGGGGAAGCTCCGGGGAGCTGTTTTTT.

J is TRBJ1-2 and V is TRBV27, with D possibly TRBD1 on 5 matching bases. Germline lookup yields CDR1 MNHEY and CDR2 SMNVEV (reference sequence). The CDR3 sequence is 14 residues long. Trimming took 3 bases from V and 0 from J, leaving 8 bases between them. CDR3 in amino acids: CASSFRGTNYGYTF. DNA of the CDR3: TGTGCCAGCAGTTTTAGGGGCACTAACTATGGCTACACCTTC.

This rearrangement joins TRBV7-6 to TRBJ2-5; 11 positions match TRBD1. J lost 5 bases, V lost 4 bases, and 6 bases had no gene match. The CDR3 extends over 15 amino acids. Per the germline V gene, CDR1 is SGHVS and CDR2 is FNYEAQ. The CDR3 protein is CASSSLGQGGETQYF. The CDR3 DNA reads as TGTGCCAGCAGCTCTCTGGGACAGGGGGGTGAGACCCAGTACTTC. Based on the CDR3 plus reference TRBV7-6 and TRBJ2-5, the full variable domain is GAGVSQSPRYKVTKRGQDVALRCDPISGHVSLYWYRQALGQGPEFLTYFNYEAQQDKSGLPNDRFSAERPEGSISTLTIQRTEQRDSAMYRCASSSLGQGGETQYFGPGTRLLVL.

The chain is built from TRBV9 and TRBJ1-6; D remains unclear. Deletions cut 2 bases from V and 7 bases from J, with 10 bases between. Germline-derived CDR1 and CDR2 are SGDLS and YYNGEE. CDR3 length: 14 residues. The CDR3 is CASSVVAFNSPLHF. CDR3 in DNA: TGTGCCAGCAGCGTGGTAGCCTTCAATTCACCCCTCCACTTT.

CDR3 bases: TGTGCCAGTACCTCGCCGGAGCGCTCCTACGAGCAGTACTTC. Translated: CASTSPERSYEQYF. The V call is TRBV19, the J call TRBJ2-7, with no clear D. This CDR3 is built from 14 residues. V was cut by 7 bases and J by 0 bases, with 13 bases left in between. Germline loops: CDR1 LNHDA, CDR2 SQIVND (reference sequence).

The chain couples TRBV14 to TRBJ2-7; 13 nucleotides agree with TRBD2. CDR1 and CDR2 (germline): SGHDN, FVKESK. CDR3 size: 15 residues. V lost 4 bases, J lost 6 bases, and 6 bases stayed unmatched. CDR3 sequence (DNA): TGTGCCAGCAGCCCACTAGCGGGAGGGCCTAGCGAGCAGTACTTC. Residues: CASSPLAGGPSEQYF.

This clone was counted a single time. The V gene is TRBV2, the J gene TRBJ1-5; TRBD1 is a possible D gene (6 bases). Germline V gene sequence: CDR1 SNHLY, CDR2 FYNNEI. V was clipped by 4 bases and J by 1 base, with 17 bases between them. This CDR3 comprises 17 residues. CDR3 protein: CASSGQELLQSNQPQHF. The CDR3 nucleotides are TGTGCCAGCAGTGGACAGGAGCTCCTGCAAAGCAATCAGCCCCAGCATTTT.

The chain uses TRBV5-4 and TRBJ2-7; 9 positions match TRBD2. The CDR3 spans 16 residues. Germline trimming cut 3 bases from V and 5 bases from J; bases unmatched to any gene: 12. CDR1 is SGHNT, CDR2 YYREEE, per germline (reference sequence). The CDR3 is CASSSPGAGGSDEQYF. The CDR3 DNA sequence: TGTGCCAGCAGCTCCCCAGGGGCGGGAGGGAGCGACGAGCAGTACTTC.

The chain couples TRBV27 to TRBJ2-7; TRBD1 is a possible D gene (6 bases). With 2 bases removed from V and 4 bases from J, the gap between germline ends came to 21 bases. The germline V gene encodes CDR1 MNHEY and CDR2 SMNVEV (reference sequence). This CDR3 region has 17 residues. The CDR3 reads CASSLTTDRQAIYEQYF. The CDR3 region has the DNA TGTGCCAGCAGTTTAACCACGGATCGACAGGCAATTTACGAGCAGTACTTC.

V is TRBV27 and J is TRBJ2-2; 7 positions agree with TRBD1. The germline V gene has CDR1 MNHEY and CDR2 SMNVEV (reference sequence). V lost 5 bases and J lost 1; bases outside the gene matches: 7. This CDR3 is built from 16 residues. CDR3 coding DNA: TGTGCCAGCAGTCTATACAGGGGCGGGAACACCGGGGAGCTGTTTTTT. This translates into CASSLYRGGNTGELFF.

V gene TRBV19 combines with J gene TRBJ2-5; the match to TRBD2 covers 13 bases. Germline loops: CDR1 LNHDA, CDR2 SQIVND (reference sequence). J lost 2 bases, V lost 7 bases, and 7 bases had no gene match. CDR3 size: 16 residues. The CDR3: CASTPLAGGGQETQYF. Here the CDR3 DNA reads TGTGCCAGTACCCCACTAGCGGGAGGGGGGCAAGAGACCCAGTACTTC.

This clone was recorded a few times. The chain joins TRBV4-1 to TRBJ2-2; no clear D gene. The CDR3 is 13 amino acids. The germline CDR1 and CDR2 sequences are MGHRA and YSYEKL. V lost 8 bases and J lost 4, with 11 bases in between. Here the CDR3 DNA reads TGCGCCAGCCTCGTGCCCGGCACCGGGGAGCTGTTTTTT. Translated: CASLVPGTGELFF.

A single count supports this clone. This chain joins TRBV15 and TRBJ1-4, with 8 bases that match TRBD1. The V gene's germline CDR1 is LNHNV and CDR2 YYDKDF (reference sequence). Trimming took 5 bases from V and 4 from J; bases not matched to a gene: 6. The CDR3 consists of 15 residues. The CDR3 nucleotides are TGTGCCACCAGCGGGGGGACAGGAAATAATGAAAAACTGTTTTTT. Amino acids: CATSGGTGNNEKLFF. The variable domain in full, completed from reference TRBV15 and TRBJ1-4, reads DAMVIQNPRYQVTQFGKPVTLSCSQTLNHNVMYWYQQKSSQAPKLLFHYYDKDFNNEADTPDNFQSRRPNTSFCFLDIRSPGLGDTAMYLCATSGGTGNNEKLFFGSGTQLSVL.

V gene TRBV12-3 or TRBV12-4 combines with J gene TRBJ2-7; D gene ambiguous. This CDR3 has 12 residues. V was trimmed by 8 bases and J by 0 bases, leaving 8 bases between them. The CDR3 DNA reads TGTGCCAGCGGTGGTAGCTCCTACGAGCAGTACTTC. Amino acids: CASGGSSYEQYF.